The 30 T cell receptor beta chains below come from one sample, sequenced in a study of CD8 T cells in Susac syndrome. The RNA input was about 0.5 to 1 ug, and it was reverse transcribed with random hexamers. TCRdb processed the immunoSEQ multiplex PCR reads anew with MiXCR; each CDR3 protein has one entry. This sample has tens of thousands of distinct CDR3 sequences, with approximately 93% found just once. Sequenced material: CD8+ T cells from PBMCs. Receptor source: a human donor in good health.

This clonotype was recorded only once. This chain uses TRBV20-1 with TRBJ2-7; D is unresolved. Looked up from germline, CDR1 is DFQATT and CDR2 is SNEGSKA (reference sequence). The V gene lost 3 bases and the J gene lost 1 base, with 10 bases spanning the gap. The CDR3 is 13 amino acids. CDR3 residues: CSARGHFSYEQYF. CDR3 nucleotide sequence: TGCAGTGCTAGGGGTCATTTTTCCTACGAGCAGTACTTC.

The genes are TRBV7-9 and TRBJ2-7; D ambiguous. CDR3 size: 11 residues. Germline lookup yields CDR1 SEHNR and CDR2 FQNEAQ (reference sequence). Trimming removed 4 bases at V and 3 bases at J, with 4 bases between. CDR3 in amino acids: CASSSHYEQYF. CDR3 nucleotides: TGTGCCAGCAGCTCCCACTACGAGCAGTACTTC.

The gene calls are TRBV13 and TRBJ1-5; perhaps TRBD1 as D (6 bases). The germline gives CDR1 PRHDT, CDR2 FYEKMQ (reference sequence). The CDR3 length is 15 residues. V lost 5 bases to trimming and J lost 1 base, with 12 bases between them. The CDR3: CASSTRTESNQPQHF. CDR3 nucleotide sequence: TGTGCCAGCAGCACCCGGACAGAGAGCAATCAGCCCCAGCATTTT.

The chain carries TRBV28 and TRBJ2-7; 9 bases line up with TRBD1. V was pared by 3 bases and J by 0 bases, with 9 bases of the junction left unmatched. The CDR3 length is 17 residues. Per the germline V gene, CDR1 is MDHEN and CDR2 is SYDVKM. The DNA of the CDR3 is TGTGCCAGCAGTTTCCCCATAGGACAGGGGTACTCCTACGAGCAGTACTTC. Translated: CASSFPIGQGYSYEQYF. Combining the CDR3 with reference TRBV28 and TRBJ2-7 gives the whole variable domain DVKVTQSSRYLVKRTGEKVFLECVQDMDHENMFWYRQDPGLGLRLIYFSYDVKMKEKGDIPEGYSVSREKKERFSLILESASTNQTSMYLCASSFPIGQGYSYEQYFGPGTRLTVT.

V usage is TRBV5-1 and J usage is TRBJ1-5; the D gene is possibly TRBD1 (5 bases). The germline V and J ends were trimmed by 3 bases and 7 bases, with 11 bases remaining between them. The V gene's germline CDR1 is SGHRS and CDR2 YFSETQ. This CDR3 is built from 13 residues. In DNA, the CDR3 is TGCGCCAGCAGCTGGGGGTTCGGACAGCCCCAGCATTTT. Amino acid sequence: CASSWGFGQPQHF.

The CDR3 is CASSLDVSYGYTF. The CDR3 DNA sequence: TGCGCCAGCAGCTTAGACGTGAGCTATGGCTACACCTTC. The genes are TRBV5-1 and TRBJ1-2, with D unresolved. The CDR3 loop spans 13 amino acids. Trimming stripped 2 bases from V and 4 bases from J, with 9 bases between. Germline V CDR1 and CDR2: SGHRS, YFSETQ.

The chain couples TRBV11-2 to TRBJ2-5, with 7 bases that match TRBD2. CDR1 is SGHAT, CDR2 FQNNGV, per germline. The junction had 11 bases not matched to a gene; V was cut back by 2 bases and J by 5 bases. The CDR3 totals 16 residues. CDR3 loop: CASSLRQGGLSETQYF. In nucleotides, the CDR3 is TGTGCCAGCAGCTTACGGCAGGGAGGGTTGTCGGAGACCCAGTACTTC.

The chain joins TRBV29-1 to TRBJ2-1, with D tentatively TRBD2 (6 bases). V lost 7 bases and J 0 bases, leaving 10 bases between the germline ends. Germline CDR1 reads SQVTM; CDR2 reads ANQGSEA. This CDR3 is built from 13 residues. CDR3 in amino acids: CSGGDGSYNEQFF. The DNA for the CDR3 is TGCAGCGGGGGGGACGGCTCCTACAATGAGCAGTTCTTC.

The chain uses TRBV7-6 and TRBJ2-7; 7 positions agree with TRBD2. Unmatched junction bases numbered 11, after V lost 4 bases and J lost 8 bases. Germline assignment: CDR1 SGHVS and CDR2 FNYEAQ. The CDR3 extends over 14 amino acids. CDR3 bases: TGTGCCAGCAGCTCCACTGGGCTAGCGGAAAAGCAGTACTTC. It yields the protein CASSSTGLAEKQYF.

The sample holds a few counts of this clonotype. This sequence joins TRBV6-5 and TRBJ2-7, with D possibly matching TRBD1 (5 bases). The CDR3 runs to 15 residues. The germline V gene encodes CDR1 MNHEY and CDR2 SVGAGI. The V and J ends lost 2 bases and 2 bases respectively, with 13 bases between them. CDR3 amino acids: CASSYAAGYTYEQYF. The CDR3 region has the DNA TGTGCCAGCAGTTACGCGGCAGGGTACACCTACGAGCAGTACTTC.

V gene TRBV2 combines with J gene TRBJ1-5; TRBD1 aligns across 7 bases. Germline trimming cut 6 bases from V and 1 base from J; bases unmatched to any gene: 3. The germline gives CDR1 SNHLY, CDR2 FYNNEI. The CDR3 runs to 14 residues. The CDR3 here is CASRYRGSNQPQHF. CDR3 coding DNA: TGTGCCAGCAGATACAGGGGAAGCAATCAGCCCCAGCATTTT.

The chain couples TRBV28 to TRBJ2-7, with 8 bases that match TRBD1. Looked up from germline, CDR1 is MDHEN and CDR2 is SYDVKM. The CDR3 totals 15 residues. V dropped 5 bases and J dropped 3; count of bases not matched to a gene: 9. CDR3 in amino acids: CASSLQGALDYEQYF. As DNA, the CDR3 is TGTGCCAGCAGTCTCCAGGGGGCCCTGGACTACGAGCAGTACTTC.

The rearrangement joins TRBV27 to TRBJ1-3, with D possibly matching TRBD1 (5 bases). CDR3 length: 14 amino acids. V gave up 7 bases and J gave up 8 bases, with 18 bases separating them. Germline loops: CDR1 MNHEY, CDR2 SMNVEV (reference sequence). The CDR3 DNA sequence: TGTGCCAGCAAGCCGAGACAGAGCTTTTACACCATATATTTT. Amino acids: CASKPRQSFYTIYF.

J is TRBJ2-7 and V is TRBV19; 13 bases match TRBD2. Trimming took 5 bases from V and 4 from J; bases not matched to a gene: 8. CDR1 is LNHDA, CDR2 SQIVND, per germline (reference sequence). The CDR3 loop spans 16 amino acids. CDR3 loop: CASSPRTSGSAYEQYF. In nucleotides, the CDR3 is TGTGCCAGTAGTCCTCGGACTAGCGGGAGTGCGTACGAGCAGTACTTC.

This chain connects TRBV7-2 to TRBJ2-7; tentatively, D is TRBD2 (5 bases). Trimming shortened V by 3 bases and J by 1 base, and 7 bases separated the two germline ends. The CDR3 spans 13 residues. Germline V CDR1 and CDR2: SGHTA, FQGNSA. Here the CDR3 reads CASSLDWSYEQYF. In nucleotides, the CDR3 is TGTGCCAGCAGCTTGGACTGGTCCTACGAGCAGTACTTC. The entire variable domain, with the rest obtained from reference TRBV7-2 and TRBJ2-7, is as follows: GAGVSQSPSNKVTEKGKDVELRCDPISGHTALYWYRQSLGQGLEFLIYFQGNSAPDKSGLPSDRFSAERTGGSVSTLTIQRTQQEDSAVYLCASSLDWSYEQYFGPGTRLTVT.

This clonotype was detected once. The J gene is TRBJ2-1, the V gene TRBV27; 11 positions agree with TRBD2. The CDR3 has 17 residues. CDR1 is MNHEY and CDR2 is SMNVEV in the germline V gene (reference sequence). V shed 6 bases and J 5 bases; nucleotides not matched to a gene: 12. CDR3 protein: CASSPILRLAGNNEQFF. The CDR3 DNA reads TGTGCCAGCAGCCCTATTCTTCGACTAGCGGGAAACAATGAGCAGTTCTTC.

The V and J genes are TRBV27 and TRBJ2-5, with TRBD2 identical over 9 bases. The germline V gene has CDR1 MNHEY and CDR2 SMNVEV (reference sequence). The CDR3 is made up of 17 amino acids. Trimming removed 2 bases from V and 2 bases from J; junction bases left unmatched: 9. The CDR3 sequence: CASSLTAPSGNQETQYF. The CDR3 DNA follows: TGTGCCAGCAGTTTAACAGCTCCTAGCGGGAATCAAGAGACCCAGTACTTC.

V usage is TRBV15 and J usage is TRBJ2-1; 8 positions agree with TRBD2. The V gene end was trimmed by 1 base and the J gene end by 5 bases; junction bases not matched to a gene: 4. CDR3 length equals 15 residues. The germline V gene has CDR1 LNHNV and CDR2 YYDKDF (reference sequence). The CDR3 here is CATSRAGGPHNEQFF. The DNA of the CDR3 is TGTGCCACCAGCAGAGCGGGAGGGCCCCACAATGAGCAGTTCTTC.

V is TRBV20-1 and J is TRBJ2-7; D is ambiguous. The CDR3 length is 13 residues. Germline values: CDR1 DFQATT, CDR2 SNEGSKA (reference sequence). V was pared by 3 bases and J by 6 bases, with 15 bases between. In DNA form, the CDR3 reads TGCAGTGCTAGTCGAGTGGGCCGGAGCGAGCAGTACTTC. This encodes CSASRVGRSEQYF.

J is TRBJ2-7 and V is TRBV27; tentative D call: TRBD2 (5 bases). Trimming removed 5 bases at V and 2 bases at J, with 19 bases between. This CDR3 region has 16 residues. Germline lookup yields CDR1 MNHEY and CDR2 SMNVEV (reference sequence). This chain's CDR3 is CASSPSPALGAYEQYF. The CDR3 coding sequence is TGTGCCAGCAGTCCCTCTCCGGCACTAGGAGCCTACGAGCAGTACTTC.

This chain joins TRBV4-2 and TRBJ1-2; D is unresolved. CDR3 length equals 16 residues. V lost 0 bases and J 6 bases, leaving 17 bases between the germline ends. CDR1 is LGHNA, CDR2 YNFKEQ, per germline. The CDR3 is CASSQDSLLLFDGYTF. The CDR3 DNA follows: TGTGCCAGCAGCCAAGACTCCCTTTTGTTGTTTGATGGCTACACCTTC.

The chain carries TRBV7-9 and TRBJ1-2, with D hard to call. The V end lost 1 base, the J end lost 2 bases, and 11 bases lay between the germline ends. The CDR3 is 15 amino acids. Germline loops: CDR1 SEHNR, CDR2 FQNEAQ (reference sequence). CDR3 sequence (DNA): TGTGCCAGCAGCTTAGGAGCAGGAGCGAACTATGGCTACACCTTC. Amino acid sequence: CASSLGAGANYGYTF.

The chain employs TRBV28 and TRBJ2-1; TRBD1 might be the D (6 bases). V dropped 2 bases and J dropped 5 bases, with 10 bases sitting between them. The CDR3 runs 14 residues. From germline, CDR1 is MDHEN and CDR2 SYDVKM. In DNA form, the CDR3 reads TGTGCCAGCAGTTTACTCAGGGGTCACAATGAGCAGTTCTTC. Protein product: CASSLLRGHNEQFF.

The chain joins TRBV4-1 to TRBJ2-7; D not certain. The CDR3 consists of 14 residues. CDR1 is MGHRA and CDR2 is YSYEKL in the germline V gene. The germline V and J ends were trimmed by 0 bases and 3 bases, with 9 bases remaining between them. The CDR3 sequence is CASSQEQAHYEQYF. DNA of the CDR3: TGCGCCAGCAGCCAAGAGCAGGCCCACTACGAGCAGTACTTC.

Only one count was recorded for this clonotype. This chain connects TRBV27 to TRBJ2-1; TRBD2 agrees at 8 bases. Germline V gene data show CDR1 as MNHEY and CDR2 as SMNVEV (reference sequence). V shed 7 bases, J shed 6 bases, and the junction held 11 bases outside the gene matches. The CDR3 runs to 15 residues. The CDR3 spells CASKAGTSDINEQFF. In nucleotides, the CDR3 is TGTGCCAGCAAGGCGGGGACTAGTGACATCAATGAGCAGTTCTTC.

The chain links TRBV20-1 to TRBJ2-7; 16 bases agree with TRBD2. Germline assignment: CDR1 DFQATT and CDR2 SNEGSKA (reference sequence). This CDR3 has 18 residues. Trimming cost V 1 base and J 7 bases; bases outside gene matches: 13. The CDR3 sequence is CSARGGGLAGGPSEEQYF. The DNA for the CDR3 is TGCAGTGCTAGAGGGGGGGGACTAGCGGGAGGGCCGTCGGAGGAGCAGTACTTC.

This CDR3 reads CSARDLGVMGQETQYF. CDR3 in DNA: TGCAGTGCTAGAGATCTGGGGGTCATGGGGCAAGAGACCCAGTACTTC. The gene calls are TRBV20-1 and TRBJ2-5, with D perhaps given as TRBD1 or TRBD2 (5 bases each). This CDR3 has 16 amino acids. Looked up from germline, CDR1 is DFQATT and CDR2 is SNEGSKA (reference sequence). Trimming pared 0 bases from V and 2 bases from J, leaving 16 bases between.

This sequence joins TRBV27 and TRBJ2-1, with TRBD2 matching 8 bases. V trimming: 3 bases; J trimming: 4 bases; junction bases outside the gene matches: 8. Germline values: CDR1 MNHEY, CDR2 SMNVEV (reference sequence). The length of the CDR3 is 16 residues. Written as DNA, the CDR3 is TGTGCCAGCAGTTTCGGGTCGGGAGGGCCTTACAATGAGCAGTTCTTC. The encoded protein is CASSFGSGGPYNEQFF.

The rearrangement joins TRBV29-1 to TRBJ2-1; D is possibly TRBD2 (6 bases). Deletions cut 5 bases from V and 3 bases from J, with 14 bases between. The CDR3 is 14 amino acids. Germline CDR1 reads SQVTM; CDR2 reads ANQGSEA. CDR3 bases: TGCAGCGTTCGTGCGGGACGGTTCTACAATGAGCAGTTCTTC. Residues: CSVRAGRFYNEQFF.

The chain uses TRBV29-1 and TRBJ1-1; D is possibly TRBD1 (5 bases). The V end lost 2 bases, the J end lost 4 bases, and 17 bases lay between the germline ends. This CDR3 is built from 15 residues. Germline CDR1 SQVTM, CDR2 ANQGSEA. CDR3 loop: CSVEPPQGGSTEAFF. The CDR3 nucleotides read TGCAGCGTTGAACCCCCCCAGGGAGGGAGCACTGAAGCTTTCTTT.